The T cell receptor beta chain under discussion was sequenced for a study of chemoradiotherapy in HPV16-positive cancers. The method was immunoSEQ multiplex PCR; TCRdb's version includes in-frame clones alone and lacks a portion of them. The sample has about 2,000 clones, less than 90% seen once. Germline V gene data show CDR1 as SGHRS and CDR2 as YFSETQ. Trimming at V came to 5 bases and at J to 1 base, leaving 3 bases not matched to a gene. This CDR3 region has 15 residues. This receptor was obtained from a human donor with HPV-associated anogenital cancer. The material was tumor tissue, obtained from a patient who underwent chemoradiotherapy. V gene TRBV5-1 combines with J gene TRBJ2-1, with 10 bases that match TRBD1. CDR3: CASRGGQGSYNEQFF. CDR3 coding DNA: TGCGCCAGCAGGGGGGGACAGGGGTCCTACAATGAGCAGTTCTTC.